The 10 T cell receptor beta chains given below trace back to one sample, sequenced in a study of patients and donors after allogeneic stem cell transplantation. One entry per CDR3 protein results from TCRdb running MiXCR on the RT-PCR reads. The sample yields 900,000 to 1,000,000 distinct CDR3 sequences, over 15% seen once. Source material: blood, either unsorted or a sorted T cell fraction (not recorded which). Receptor source: a human donor who was either an allogeneic HSCT recipient or a stem cell or donor lymphocyte infusion donor (not recorded which). It is not recorded whose cells these are; they may come from a transplant donor.

The V and J genes are TRBV12-3 or TRBV12-4 and TRBJ1-4; D unclear. The V gene lost 2 bases and the J gene lost 8 bases, with 18 bases spanning the gap. CDR3 size: 16 residues. The CDR3: CASSLNSGMQGEKLFF. CDR3 nucleotides: TGTGCCAGCAGTTTAAATTCCGGGATGCAAGGGGAAAAACTGTTTTTT.

V usage is TRBV7-2 and J usage is TRBJ2-1, with D possibly being TRBD1 (6 bases). This CDR3 comprises 16 residues. Looked up from germline, CDR1 is SGHTA and CDR2 is FQGNSA. The V gene lost 1 base and the J gene lost 7 bases, with 17 bases spanning the gap. CDR3 amino acids: CASSLVETGGLNEQFF. The CDR3 coding sequence is TGTGCCAGCAGCTTAGTGGAGACTGGGGGCCTTAATGAGCAGTTCTTC.

This clonotype was seen only a few times. The chain employs TRBV4-2 and TRBJ2-6; the D is unclear. This CDR3 comprises 16 residues. Germline V gene lookup returns CDR1 LGHNA and CDR2 YNFKEQ. Trimming took 5 bases from V and 0 from J, leaving 11 bases between them. Here the CDR3 DNA reads TGTGCCAGCAGCAAAGGGCGGTCCTCTGGGGCCAACGTCCTGACTTTC. Protein: CASSKGRSSGANVLTF.

About this clonotype: A much larger clone sits a single nucleotide away, making a read error possible. The rearrangement joins TRBV4-3 to TRBJ2-7, with TRBD1 matching 9 bases. The germline V gene has CDR1 LGHNA and CDR2 YSLEER. V trimming: 2 bases; J trimming: 9 bases; junction bases outside the gene matches: 8. CDR3 length equals 14 residues. CDR3 DNA: TGCGCCAGCAGCCAAACACAGGGGGCCCACGGGCAGTACTTC. It specifies CASSQTQGAHGQYF.

CDR3 bases: TGCAGCGTTGAAGGGGCAACAGGGGATGACACCGGGGAGCTGTTTTTT. Its translation: CSVEGATGDDTGELFF. The chain is built from TRBV29-1 and TRBJ2-2; 7 bases are shared with TRBD1. Germline assignment: CDR1 SQVTM and CDR2 ANQGSEA. With V trimmed by 1 base and J by 3 bases, 8 bases remained unmatched. The CDR3 runs to 16 residues.

The table lists this clonotype with many counts. The chain is built from TRBV6-5 and TRBJ1-6, with D hard to call. This CDR3 has 19 amino acids. V gave up 0 bases and J gave up 10 bases, with 25 bases separating them. From germline, CDR1 is MNHEY and CDR2 SVGAGI. As DNA, the CDR3 is TGTGCCAGCAGTTACTCGAGGTATTGGGTAGCTGGAGTTGACTCACCCCTCCACTTT. This codes for CASSYSRYWVAGVDSPLHF.

This clonotype appeared a few times. The chain carries TRBV30 and TRBJ1-1; D is unclear. V shed 1 base and J shed 11 bases, with 11 bases lying between them. This CDR3 is 11 amino acids long. From germline, CDR1 is GTSNPN and CDR2 SVGIG (reference sequence). Written as DNA, the CDR3 is TGTGCCTGGAGTGACCCTAACGCGGCTTTCTTT. Protein sequence: CAWSDPNAAFF. The full variable domain, in which reference TRBV30 and TRBJ1-1 provide the parts outside the CDR3, is SQTIHQWPATLVQPVGSPLSLECTVEGTSNPNLYWYRQAAGRGLQLLFYSVGIGQISSEVPQNLSASRPQDRQFILSSKKLLLSDSGFYLCAWSDPNAAFFGQGTRLTVV.

This clonotype was detected only a few times. The chain recombines TRBV5-1 with TRBJ1-1; 10 bases agree with TRBD1. Germline V lookup: CDR1 SGHRS, CDR2 YFSETQ. The CDR3 sequence is 17 residues long. Losses at the gene ends were 2 bases for V and 1 base for J; bases not matched to a gene: 8. CDR3 nucleotide sequence: TGCGCCAGCAGCTTCGGGACAGGGGCACAAGGGAACACTGAAGCTTTCTTT. This codes for CASSFGTGAQGNTEAFF.

The chain links TRBV28 to TRBJ1-6; TRBD1 agrees at 7 bases. Germline assignment: CDR1 MDHEN and CDR2 SYDVKM. V was pared by 5 bases and J by 5 bases, with 6 bases of the junction left unmatched. The CDR3 runs 15 residues. The CDR3 nucleotides read TGTGCCAGCAGTATCATAACAGGGGATAATTCACCCCTCCACTTT. It is translated as CASSIITGDNSPLHF.

This clonotype has a handful of counts. This chain links TRBV6-5 with TRBJ2-1; D tentatively fits TRBD1 or TRBD2 (5 bases each). The CDR3 totals 11 residues. CDR1 is MNHEY, CDR2 SVGAGI, per germline. The ends were cut back, 8 bases at V and 10 bases at J, with 12 bases in the middle. DNA of the CDR3: TGTGCCAGCGGGGCCGGGACCGAGCAGTTCTTC. Amino acids: CASGAGTEQFF.